The rows below give T cell receptor beta chains drawn from one sample of a study of T cells after yellow fever vaccination. TCRdb reprocessed the 5' RACE reads via MiXCR and lists one record per CDR3 protein. The sample contains 300,000 to 400,000 distinct CDR3 sequences, around 12% of which appear only once. The sequencing used CD4+ T cells sorted from PBMCs, collected 15 days after the yellow fever booster vaccination. The receptor set was obtained from a man aged 18 to 30 who received the YFV17D yellow fever vaccine. The CDR3 runs from the conserved cysteine through the conserved F or W. The D gene is left open where the match is weak. Expanded clones get a size class; other rows say once, few or many, or leave the size out.

few,TRBD1,TRBV11-1,TRBJ1-6,CASSPWTGTLGSPLHF,TGTGCCAGCAGCCCGTGGACAGGCACGCTTGGCTCACCCCTCCACTTT
NA,NA,TRBV3-1,TRBJ1-5,CASSQDGGRGYSNQPQHF,TGTGCCAGCAGCCAAGATGGGGGAAGAGGGTATAGCAATCAGCCCCAGCATTTT
few,NA,TRBV5-6,TRBJ1-1,CASSLGWVPGTEAFF,TGTGCCAGCAGCTTGGGCTGGGTACCGGGGACTGAAGCTTTCTTT
NA,TRBD1,TRBV7-2,TRBJ1-2,CASSLGQEAGYTF,TGTGCCAGCAGCTTGGGACAGGAGGCTGGCTACACCTTC
NA,NA,TRBV12-3/TRBV12-4,TRBJ1-2,CASSLLSGRFGGYTF,TGTGCCAGCAGTCTCCTCAGTGGTAGATTCGGTGGCTACACCTTC
NA,NA,TRBV2,TRBJ1-5,CASSDLAAGVDNQPQHF,TGTGCCAGCAGTGATCTGGCTGCGGGGGTTGACAATCAGCCCCAGCATTTT
few,TRBD2,TRBV12-3/TRBV12-4,TRBJ2-5,CAVRWGGVQETQYF,TGTGCCGTACGATGGGGGGGAGTACAAGAGACCCAGTACTTC
few,NA,TRBV3-1,TRBJ2-3,CASSQDWSLRDTQYF,TGTGCCAGCAGCCAAGATTGGAGTTTGAGAGATACGCAGTATTTT
few,TRBD2,TRBV7-6,TRBJ2-5,CASSPISGGAVRETQYF,TGTGCCAGCAGCCCCATTAGCGGGGGGGCCGTTCGGGAGACCCAGTACTTC
many,NA,TRBV7-2,TRBJ2-7,CASSLEADGGYEQYF,TGTGCCAGCAGCTTAGAGGCGGATGGGGGCTACGAGCAGTACTTC
NA,TRBD1,TRBV2,TRBJ1-5,CASRRDRELPQHF,TGTGCCAGCAGGAGGGACAGGGAGTTACCCCAGCATTTT
NA,NA,TRBV11-2,TRBJ2-1,CASSTRDLNEQFF,TGTGCCAGCAGCACCCGAGACTTGAATGAGCAGTTCTTC
NA,NA,TRBV5-4,TRBJ2-5,CASSLIGTPAETQYF,TGTGCCAGCAGCTTGATCGGAACGCCGGCAGAGACCCAGTACTTC
many,NA,TRBV5-6,TRBJ2-3,CASSLGATTDTQYF,TGTGCCAGCAGCTTGGGGGCCACCACAGATACGCAGTATTTT
few,NA,TRBV29-1,TRBJ1-2,CSSREAGFSTF,TGCAGCAGCCGGGAGGCCGGGTTCTCCACCTTC
few,NA,TRBV25-1,TRBJ1-6,CASSEFQAGNSPLHF,TGTGCCAGCAGTGAATTTCAGGCCGGCAATTCACCCCTCCACTTT
NA,NA,TRBV7-2,TRBJ2-1,CASSSRPEGEQFF,TGTGCCAGCAGCTCGCGGCCCGAAGGGGAGCAGTTCTTC
NA,NA,TRBV6-2/TRBV6-3,TRBJ2-1,CASSYTRDGYNEQFF,TGTGCCAGCAGTTACACCCGGGACGGCTACAATGAGCAGTTCTTC
NA,TRBD1,TRBV29-1,TRBJ1-1,CSVGRDRSEAFF,TGCAGCGTTGGGAGGGACAGGTCTGAAGCTTTCTTT
NA,NA,TRBV7-8,TRBJ2-5,CASSRRRVTQETQYF,TGTGCCAGCAGCCGGAGGCGGGTAACCCAAGAGACCCAGTACTTC
few,TRBD1,TRBV25-1,TRBJ1-3,CASSAGDSSNSGNTIYF,TGTGCCAGCAGTGCCGGGGACAGCTCAAACTCTGGAAACACCATATATTTT
many,NA,TRBV10-3,TRBJ2-2,CAISESLRGNTGELFF,TGTGCCATCAGTGAGTCGTTGCGGGGGAACACCGGGGAGCTGTTTTTT
NA,TRBD1,TRBV4-2,TRBJ1-3,CASSQPGQGTTSGNTIYF,TGTGCCAGCAGCCAACCCGGACAGGGGACTACCTCTGGAAACACCATATATTTT
NA,NA,TRBV29-1,TRBJ2-7,CSAGFGQGNEQYF,TGCAGCGCTGGGTTCGGTCAGGGTAACGAGCAGTACTTC
NA,NA,TRBV7-2,TRBJ2-6,CASSKGGAGANVLTF,TGTGCCAGCAGCAAAGGGGGGGCCGGGGCCAACGTCCTGACTTTC
few,NA,TRBV2,TRBJ1-6,CASSARSSYNSPLHF,TGTGCCAGCAGTGCTCGGAGCTCCTATAATTCACCCCTCCACTTT
few,NA,TRBV5-1,TRBJ2-3,CASGPWGGRPDTQYF,TGCGCCAGCGGTCCCTGGGGGGGCCGCCCAGATACGCAGTATTTT
NA,NA,TRBV12-3/TRBV12-4,TRBJ2-4,CASSLLGSFRYF,TGTGCCAGCAGTTTATTGGGGAGTTTTAGGTACTTC
few,NA,TRBV2,TRBJ1-6,CASSVDNSPLHF,TGTGCCAGCAGTGTCGATAATTCACCCCTCCACTTT